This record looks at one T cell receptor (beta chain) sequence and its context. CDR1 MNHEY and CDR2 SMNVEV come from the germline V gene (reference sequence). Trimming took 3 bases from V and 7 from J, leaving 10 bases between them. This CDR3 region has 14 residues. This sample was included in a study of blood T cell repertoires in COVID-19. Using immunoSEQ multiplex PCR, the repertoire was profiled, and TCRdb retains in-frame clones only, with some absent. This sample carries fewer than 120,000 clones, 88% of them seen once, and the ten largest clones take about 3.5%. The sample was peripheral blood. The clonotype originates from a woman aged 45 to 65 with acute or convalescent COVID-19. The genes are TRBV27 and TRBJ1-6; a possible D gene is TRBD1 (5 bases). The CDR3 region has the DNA TGTGCCAGCAGTTTGACAGTACTCAATTCACCCCTCCACTTT. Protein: CASSLTVLNSPLHF.